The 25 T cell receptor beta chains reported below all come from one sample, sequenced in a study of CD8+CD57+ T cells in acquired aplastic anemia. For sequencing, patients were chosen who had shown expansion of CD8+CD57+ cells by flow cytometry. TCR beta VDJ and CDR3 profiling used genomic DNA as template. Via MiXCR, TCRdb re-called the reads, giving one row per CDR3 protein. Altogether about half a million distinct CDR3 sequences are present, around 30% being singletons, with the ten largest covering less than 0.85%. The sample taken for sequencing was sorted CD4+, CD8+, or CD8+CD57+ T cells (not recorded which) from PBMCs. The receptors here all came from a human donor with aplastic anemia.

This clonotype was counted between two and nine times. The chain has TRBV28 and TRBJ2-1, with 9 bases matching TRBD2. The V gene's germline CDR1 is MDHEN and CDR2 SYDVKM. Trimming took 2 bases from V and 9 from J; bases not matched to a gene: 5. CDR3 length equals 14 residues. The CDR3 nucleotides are TGTGCCAGCAGTTTAGAGGGACTAGCTATTGAGCAGTTCTTC. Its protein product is CASSLEGLAIEQFF.

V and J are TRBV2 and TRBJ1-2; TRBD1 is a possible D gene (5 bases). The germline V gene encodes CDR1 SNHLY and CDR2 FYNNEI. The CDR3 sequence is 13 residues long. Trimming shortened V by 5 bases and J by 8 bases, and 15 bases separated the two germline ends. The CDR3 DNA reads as TGTGCCAGCAGTACTTCAGGAAGGGGAGGCTACACCTTC. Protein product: CASSTSGRGGYTF. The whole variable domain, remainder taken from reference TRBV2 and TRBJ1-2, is EPEVTQTPSHQVTQMGQEVILRCVPISNHLYFYWYRQILGQKVEFLVSFYNNEISEKSEIFDDQFSVERPDGSNFTLKIRSTKLEDSAMYFCASSTSGRGGYTFGSGTRLTVV.

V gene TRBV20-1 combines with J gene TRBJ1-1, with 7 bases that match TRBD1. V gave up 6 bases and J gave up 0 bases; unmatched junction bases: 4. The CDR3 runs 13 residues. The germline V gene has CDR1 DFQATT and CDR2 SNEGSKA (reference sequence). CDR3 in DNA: TGCAGTGCCAAACAGGGGATGAACACTGAAGCTTTCTTT. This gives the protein CSAKQGMNTEAFF.

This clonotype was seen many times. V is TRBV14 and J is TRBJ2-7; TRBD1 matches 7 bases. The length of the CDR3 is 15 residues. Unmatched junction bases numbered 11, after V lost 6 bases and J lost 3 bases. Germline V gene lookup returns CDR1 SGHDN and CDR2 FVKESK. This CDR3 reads CASRPTGTALYEQYF. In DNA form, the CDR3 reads TGTGCCAGCAGGCCCACCGGGACAGCTCTCTACGAGCAGTACTTC.

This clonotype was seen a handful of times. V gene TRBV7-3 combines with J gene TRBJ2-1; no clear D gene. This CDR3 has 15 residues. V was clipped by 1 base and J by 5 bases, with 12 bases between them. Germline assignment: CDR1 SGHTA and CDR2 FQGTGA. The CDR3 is CASSLIGPWDNEQFF. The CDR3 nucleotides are TGTGCCAGCAGCTTAATCGGACCCTGGGACAATGAGCAGTTCTTC.

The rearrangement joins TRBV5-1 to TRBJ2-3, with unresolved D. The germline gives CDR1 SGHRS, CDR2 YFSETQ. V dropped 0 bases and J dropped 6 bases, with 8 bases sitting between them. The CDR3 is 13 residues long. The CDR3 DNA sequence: TGCGCCAGCAGCTTGGTCATCGGTGATACGCAGTATTTT. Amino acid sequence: CASSLVIGDTQYF.

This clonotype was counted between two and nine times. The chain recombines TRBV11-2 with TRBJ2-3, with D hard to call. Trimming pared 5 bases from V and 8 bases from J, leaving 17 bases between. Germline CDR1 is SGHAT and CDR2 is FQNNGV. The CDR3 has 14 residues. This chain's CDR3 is CASSPLTASGTQYF. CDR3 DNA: TGTGCCAGCAGCCCACTGACTGCTTCGGGTACGCAGTATTTT.

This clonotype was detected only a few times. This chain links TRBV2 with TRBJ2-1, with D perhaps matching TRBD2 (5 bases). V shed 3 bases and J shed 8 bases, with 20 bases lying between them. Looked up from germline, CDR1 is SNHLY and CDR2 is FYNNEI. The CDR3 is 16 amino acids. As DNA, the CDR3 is TGTGCCAGCAGTGATTATCGCGGGTTTCGGGAAGATGAGCAGTTCTTC. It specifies CASSDYRGFREDEQFF. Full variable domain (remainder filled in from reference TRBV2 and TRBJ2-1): EPEVTQTPSHQVTQMGQEVILRCVPISNHLYFYWYRQILGQKVEFLVSFYNNEISEKSEIFDDQFSVERPDGSNFTLKIRSTKLEDSAMYFCASSDYRGFREDEQFFGPGTRLTVL.

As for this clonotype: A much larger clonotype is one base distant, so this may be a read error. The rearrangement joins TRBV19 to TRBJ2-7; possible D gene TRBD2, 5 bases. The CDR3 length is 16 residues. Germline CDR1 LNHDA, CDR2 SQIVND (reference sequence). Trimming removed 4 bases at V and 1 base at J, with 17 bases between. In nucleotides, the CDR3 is TGTGCCAGTAGTACTACAACTAGTCCGAGATCCTACGAGCAGTACTTC. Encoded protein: CASSTTTSPRSYEQYF.

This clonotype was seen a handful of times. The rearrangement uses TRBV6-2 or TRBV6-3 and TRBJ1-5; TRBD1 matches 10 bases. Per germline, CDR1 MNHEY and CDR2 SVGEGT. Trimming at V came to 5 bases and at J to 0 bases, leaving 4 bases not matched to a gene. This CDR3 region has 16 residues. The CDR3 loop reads CASSAGTGDSNQPQHF. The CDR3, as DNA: TGTGCCAGCAGTGCAGGGACAGGGGATAGCAATCAGCCCCAGCATTTT.

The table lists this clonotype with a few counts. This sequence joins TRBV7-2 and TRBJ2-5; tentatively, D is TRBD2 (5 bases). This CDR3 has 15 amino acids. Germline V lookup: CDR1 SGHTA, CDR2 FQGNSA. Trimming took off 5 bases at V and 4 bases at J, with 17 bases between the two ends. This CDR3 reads CASSLQTLAGETQYF. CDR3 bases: TGTGCCAGCAGCCTACAGACCCTAGCAGGAGAGACCCAGTACTTC.

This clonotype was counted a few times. CDR3 coding DNA: TGCAGCGCATGGGAGGGGGGCGGAGGTGGCTACACCTTC. Amino acids: CSAWEGGGGGYTF. This chain connects TRBV29-1 to TRBJ1-2; perhaps TRBD1 as D (6 bases). Deletions cut 7 bases from V and 7 bases from J, with 19 bases between. The CDR3 consists of 13 residues. Looked up from germline, CDR1 is SQVTM and CDR2 is ANQGSEA.

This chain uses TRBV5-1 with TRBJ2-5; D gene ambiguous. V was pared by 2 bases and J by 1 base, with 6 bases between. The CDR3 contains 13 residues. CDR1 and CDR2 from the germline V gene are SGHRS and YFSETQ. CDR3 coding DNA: TGCGCCAGCAGCTTTAAGGCCCAAGAGACCCAGTACTTC. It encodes CASSFKAQETQYF.

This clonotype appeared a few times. CDR3 sequence: CSAGRWGQTEAFF. The DNA of the CDR3 is TGCAGTGCTGGAAGATGGGGGCAGACTGAAGCTTTCTTT. The chain is built from TRBV20-1 and TRBJ1-1, with D possibly being TRBD1 (6 bases). The germline gives CDR1 DFQATT, CDR2 SNEGSKA (reference sequence). Trimming took off 5 bases at V and 5 bases at J, with 15 bases between the two ends. The CDR3 length is 13 residues.

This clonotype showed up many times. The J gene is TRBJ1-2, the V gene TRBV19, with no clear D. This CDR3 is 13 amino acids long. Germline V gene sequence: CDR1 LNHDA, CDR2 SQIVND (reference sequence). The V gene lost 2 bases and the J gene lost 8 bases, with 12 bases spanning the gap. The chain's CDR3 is CASSIQPAGGYTF. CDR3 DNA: TGTGCCAGTAGTATACAACCTGCGGGAGGCTACACCTTC.

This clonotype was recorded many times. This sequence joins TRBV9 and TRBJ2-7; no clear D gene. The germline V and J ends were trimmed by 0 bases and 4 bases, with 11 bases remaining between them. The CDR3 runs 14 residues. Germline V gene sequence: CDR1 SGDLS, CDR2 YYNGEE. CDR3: CASSVVDSTYEQYF. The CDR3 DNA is TGTGCCAGCAGCGTAGTTGATAGCACGTACGAGCAGTACTTC.

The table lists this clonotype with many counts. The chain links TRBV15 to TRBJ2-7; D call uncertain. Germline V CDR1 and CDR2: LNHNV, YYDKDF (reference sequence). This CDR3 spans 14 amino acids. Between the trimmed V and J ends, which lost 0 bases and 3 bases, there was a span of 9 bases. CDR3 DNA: TGTGCCACCAGCAGAGAGGTGGTAAACTACGAGCAGTACTTC. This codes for CATSREVVNYEQYF.

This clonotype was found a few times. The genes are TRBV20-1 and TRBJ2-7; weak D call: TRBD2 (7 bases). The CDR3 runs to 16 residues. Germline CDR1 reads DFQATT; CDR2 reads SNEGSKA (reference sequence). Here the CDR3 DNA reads TGCTCTCTATTCAAATTGGGTAGGGGGGGCGAGTACGAGCAGTACTTC. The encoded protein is CSLFKLGRGGEYEQYF.

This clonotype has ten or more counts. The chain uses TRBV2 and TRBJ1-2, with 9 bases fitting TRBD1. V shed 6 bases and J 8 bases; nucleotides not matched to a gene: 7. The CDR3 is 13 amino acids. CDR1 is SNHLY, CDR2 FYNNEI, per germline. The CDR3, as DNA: TGTGCCAGCAGCGGGACAGGGAGGAGAGGCTACACCTTC. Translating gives CASSGTGRRGYTF.

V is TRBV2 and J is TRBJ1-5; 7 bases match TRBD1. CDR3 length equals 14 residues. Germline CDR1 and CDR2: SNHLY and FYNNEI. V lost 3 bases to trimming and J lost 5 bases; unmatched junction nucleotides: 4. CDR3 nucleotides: TGTGCCAGCAGTGAGGGACAGATGGATCAGCCCCAGCATTTT. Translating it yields CASSEGQMDQPQHF.

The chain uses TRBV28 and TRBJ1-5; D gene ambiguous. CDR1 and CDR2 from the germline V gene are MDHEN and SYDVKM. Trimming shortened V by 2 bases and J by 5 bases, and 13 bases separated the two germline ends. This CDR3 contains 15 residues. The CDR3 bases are TGTGCCAGCAGTTTAGGGTGGGGAACGGATCAGCCCCAGCATTTT. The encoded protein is CASSLGWGTDQPQHF. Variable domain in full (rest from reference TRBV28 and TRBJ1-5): DVKVTQSSRYLVKRTGEKVFLECVQDMDHENMFWYRQDPGLGLRLIYFSYDVKMKEKGDIPEGYSVSREKKERFSLILESASTNQTSMYLCASSLGWGTDQPQHFGDGTRLSIL.

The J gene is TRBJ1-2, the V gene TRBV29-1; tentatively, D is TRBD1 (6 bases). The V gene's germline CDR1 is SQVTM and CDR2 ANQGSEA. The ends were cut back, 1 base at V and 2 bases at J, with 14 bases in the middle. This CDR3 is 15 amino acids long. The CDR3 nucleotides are TGCAGCGTTGAAGCCCTCCTCACAGGGAACTATGGCTACACCTTC. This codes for CSVEALLTGNYGYTF.

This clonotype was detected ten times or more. CDR3 coding DNA: TGCAGTGCAAAGCGGGAGACCCAGTACTTC. This encodes CSAKRETQYF. The V gene is TRBV20-1, the J gene TRBJ2-5; D possibly corresponds to TRBD2 (5 bases). The CDR3 totals 10 residues. V gave up 6 bases and J gave up 5 bases, with 7 bases separating them. Germline V CDR1 and CDR2: DFQATT, SNEGSKA (reference sequence).

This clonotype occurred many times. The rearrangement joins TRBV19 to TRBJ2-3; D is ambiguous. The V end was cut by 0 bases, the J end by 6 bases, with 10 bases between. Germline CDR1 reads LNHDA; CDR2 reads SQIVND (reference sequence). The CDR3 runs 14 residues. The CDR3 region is CASSIDRWLDTQYF. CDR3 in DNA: TGTGCCAGTAGTATAGATCGTTGGTTGGATACGCAGTATTTT.

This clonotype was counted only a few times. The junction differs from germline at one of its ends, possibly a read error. CDR3 coding DNA: TGTGCCAGCAGCTTCGAGGGCGAATCCACGTTTAGCTATGACTACACCTTC. It codes for CASSFEGESTFSYDYTF. The chain carries TRBV5-6 and TRBJ1-2, with D uncertain. CDR3 length: 17 amino acids. Germline V gives CDR1 SGHDT, CDR2 YYEEEE.